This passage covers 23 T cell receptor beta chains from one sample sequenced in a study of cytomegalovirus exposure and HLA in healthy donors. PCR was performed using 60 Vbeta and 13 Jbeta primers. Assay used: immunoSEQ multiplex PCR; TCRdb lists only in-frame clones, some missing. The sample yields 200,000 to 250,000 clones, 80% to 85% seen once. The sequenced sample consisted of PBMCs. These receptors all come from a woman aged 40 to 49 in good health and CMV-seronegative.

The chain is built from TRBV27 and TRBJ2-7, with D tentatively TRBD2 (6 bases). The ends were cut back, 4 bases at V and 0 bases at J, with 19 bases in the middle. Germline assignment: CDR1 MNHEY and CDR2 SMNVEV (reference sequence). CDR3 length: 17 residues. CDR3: CASSYSGLSFNSYEQYF. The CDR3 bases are TGTGCCAGCAGTTATTCGGGACTCAGTTTTAACTCCTACGAGCAGTACTTC.

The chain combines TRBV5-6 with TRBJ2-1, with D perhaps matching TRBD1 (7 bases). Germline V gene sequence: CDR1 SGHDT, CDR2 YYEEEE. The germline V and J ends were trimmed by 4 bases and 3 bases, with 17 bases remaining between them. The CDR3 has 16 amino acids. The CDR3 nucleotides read TGTGCCAGCAGCCGCGCGGCAGGGGGAGGCTACAATGAGCAGTTCTTC. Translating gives CASSRAAGGGYNEQFF.

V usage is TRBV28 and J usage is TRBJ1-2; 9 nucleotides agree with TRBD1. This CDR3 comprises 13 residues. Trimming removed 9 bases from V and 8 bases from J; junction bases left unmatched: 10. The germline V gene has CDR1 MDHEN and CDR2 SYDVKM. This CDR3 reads CASNDRGTRGYTF. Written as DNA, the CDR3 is TGTGCCAGTAATGACAGGGGGACTCGGGGCTACACCTTC.

This CDR3 reads CASSRDFQLYNEQFF. In nucleotides, the CDR3 is TGTGCCAGCAGTCGGGACTTCCAGCTCTACAATGAGCAGTTCTTC. This chain joins TRBV9 and TRBJ2-1, with D perhaps matching TRBD2 (6 bases). There are 15 residues in the CDR3. Per the germline V gene, CDR1 is SGDLS and CDR2 is YYNGEE. Trimming took off 5 bases at V and 3 bases at J, with 15 bases between the two ends.

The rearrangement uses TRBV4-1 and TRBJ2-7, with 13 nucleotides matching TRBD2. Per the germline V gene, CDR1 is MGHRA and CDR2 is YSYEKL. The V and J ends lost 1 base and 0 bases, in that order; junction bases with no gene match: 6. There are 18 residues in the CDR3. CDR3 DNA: TGCGCCAGCAGCCAAGGCCCCACTAGCGGGAGGGACTCCTACGAGCAGTACTTC. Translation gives CASSQGPTSGRDSYEQYF.

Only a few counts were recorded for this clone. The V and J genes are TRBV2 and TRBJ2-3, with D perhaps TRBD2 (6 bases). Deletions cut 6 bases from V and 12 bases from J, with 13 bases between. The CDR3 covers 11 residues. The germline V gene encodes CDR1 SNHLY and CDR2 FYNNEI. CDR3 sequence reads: CASRGGVPQYF. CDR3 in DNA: TGTGCCAGCAGGGGGGGAGTTCCACAGTATTTT.

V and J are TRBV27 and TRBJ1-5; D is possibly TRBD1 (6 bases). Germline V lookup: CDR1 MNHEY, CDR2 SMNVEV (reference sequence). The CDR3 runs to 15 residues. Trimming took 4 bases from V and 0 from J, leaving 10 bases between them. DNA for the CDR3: TGTGCCAGCAGTTGGACAGCTTATAGCAATCAGCCCCAGCATTTT. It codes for CASSWTAYSNQPQHF.

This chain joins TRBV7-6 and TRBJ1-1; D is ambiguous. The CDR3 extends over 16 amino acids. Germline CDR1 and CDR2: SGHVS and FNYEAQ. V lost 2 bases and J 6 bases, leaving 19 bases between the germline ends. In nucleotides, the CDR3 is TGTGCCAGCAGCTTAATCGACCCCGGGGATGGCCCTGAAGCTTTCTTT. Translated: CASSLIDPGDGPEAFF.

This chain's CDR3 is CASGGQGHQPQHF. For the CDR3, the DNA is TGTGCCAGCGGGGGGCAGGGCCATCAGCCCCAGCATTTT. V and J are TRBV19 and TRBJ1-5; D might be TRBD1 (6 bases). This CDR3 has 13 residues. Germline V gives CDR1 LNHDA, CDR2 SQIVND (reference sequence). V was trimmed by 9 bases and J by 5 bases, leaving 14 bases between them.

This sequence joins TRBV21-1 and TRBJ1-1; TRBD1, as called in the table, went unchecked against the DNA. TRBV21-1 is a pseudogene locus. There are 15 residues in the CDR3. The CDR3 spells CASSHQGAFPTEAFF. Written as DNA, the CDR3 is TGTGCCAGCAGCCACCAGGGGGCCTTTCCCACTGAAGCTTTCTTT.

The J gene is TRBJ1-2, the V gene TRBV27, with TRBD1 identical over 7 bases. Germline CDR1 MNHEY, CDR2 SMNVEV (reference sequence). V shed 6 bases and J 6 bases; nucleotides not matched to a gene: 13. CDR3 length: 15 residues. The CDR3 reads CASSSPSRDSHGYTF. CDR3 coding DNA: TGTGCCAGCAGCTCTCCCAGCCGGGACAGCCATGGCTACACCTTC.

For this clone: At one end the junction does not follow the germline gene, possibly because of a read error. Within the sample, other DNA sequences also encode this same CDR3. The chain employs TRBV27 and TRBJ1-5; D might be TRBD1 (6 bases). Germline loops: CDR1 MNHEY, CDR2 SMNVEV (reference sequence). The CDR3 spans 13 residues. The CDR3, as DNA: TGTGCTAGCAGTCTACAGGGCTCTCGGCCCCAGCATTTT. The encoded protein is CASSLQGSRPQHF.

For the CDR3, the DNA is TGCGCCAGCAGCCGGACAGGGAATGGCTACACCTTC. This gives the protein CASSRTGNGYTF. The chain links TRBV5-1 to TRBJ1-2; 8 bases fit TRBD1. Germline CDR1 and CDR2: SGHRS and YFSETQ. Trimming at V came to 4 bases and at J to 6 bases, leaving 2 bases not matched to a gene. The CDR3 is made up of 12 amino acids.

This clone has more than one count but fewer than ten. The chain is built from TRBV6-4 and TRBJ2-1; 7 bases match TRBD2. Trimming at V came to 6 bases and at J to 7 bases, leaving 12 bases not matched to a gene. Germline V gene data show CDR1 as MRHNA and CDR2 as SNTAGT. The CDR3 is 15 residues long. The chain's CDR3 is CASRPLAGVSNEQFF. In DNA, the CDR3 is TGTGCCAGCAGGCCCCTGGCGGGAGTCTCTAATGAGCAGTTCTTC.

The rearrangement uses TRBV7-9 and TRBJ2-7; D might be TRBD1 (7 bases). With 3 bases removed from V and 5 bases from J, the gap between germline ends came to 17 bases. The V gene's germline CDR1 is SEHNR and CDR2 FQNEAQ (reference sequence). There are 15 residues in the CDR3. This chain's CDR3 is CASSFLGGGADEQYF. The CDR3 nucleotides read TGTGCCAGCAGCTTTCTTGGAGGGGGCGCGGACGAGCAGTACTTC.

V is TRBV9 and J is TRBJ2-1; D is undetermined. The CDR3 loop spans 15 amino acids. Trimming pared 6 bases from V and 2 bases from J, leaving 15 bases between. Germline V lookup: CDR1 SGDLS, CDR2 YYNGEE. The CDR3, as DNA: TGTGCCAGCAATGTTGGCGGCACTCCCTACAATGAGCAGTTCTTC. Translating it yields CASNVGGTPYNEQFF.

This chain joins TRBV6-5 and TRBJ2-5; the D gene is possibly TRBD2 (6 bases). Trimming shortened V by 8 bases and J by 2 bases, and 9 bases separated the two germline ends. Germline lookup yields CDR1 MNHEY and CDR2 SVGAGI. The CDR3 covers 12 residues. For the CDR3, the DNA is TGTGCCAGCGGACTAAATCAAGAGACCCAGTACTTC. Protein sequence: CASGLNQETQYF.

CDR3 in DNA: TGCGCCAGCAGCCCCGATCTAGCGGATTTAGCCAAAAACATTCAGTACTTC. Translating it yields CASSPDLADLAKNIQYF. The genes are TRBV5-1 and TRBJ2-4, with 7 bases fitting TRBD2. V gave up 4 bases and J gave up 0 bases; unmatched junction bases: 10. Per germline, CDR1 SGHRS and CDR2 YFSETQ. This CDR3 comprises 17 residues.

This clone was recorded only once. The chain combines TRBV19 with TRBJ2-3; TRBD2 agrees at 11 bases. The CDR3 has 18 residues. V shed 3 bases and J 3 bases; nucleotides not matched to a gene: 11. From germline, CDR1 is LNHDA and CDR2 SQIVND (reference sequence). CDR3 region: CASSIGLTSGRGTDTQYF. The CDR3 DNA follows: TGTGCCAGTAGTATCGGGTTAACTAGCGGGAGAGGAACAGATACGCAGTATTTT.

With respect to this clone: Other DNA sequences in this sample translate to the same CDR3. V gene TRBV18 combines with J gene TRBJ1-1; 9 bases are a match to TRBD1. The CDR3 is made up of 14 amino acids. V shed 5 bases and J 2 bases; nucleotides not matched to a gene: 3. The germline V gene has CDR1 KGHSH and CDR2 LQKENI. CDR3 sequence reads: CASSSGQGNTEAFF. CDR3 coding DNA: TGTGCCAGCTCATCGGGACAGGGAAACACTGAAGCTTTCTTT.

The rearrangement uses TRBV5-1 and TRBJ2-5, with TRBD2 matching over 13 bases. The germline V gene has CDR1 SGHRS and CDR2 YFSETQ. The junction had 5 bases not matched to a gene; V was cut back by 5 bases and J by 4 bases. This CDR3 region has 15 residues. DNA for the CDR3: TGCGCCAGCAGTTCAGGACTAGCGGGAGTAGAGACCCAGTACTTC. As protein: CASSSGLAGVETQYF.

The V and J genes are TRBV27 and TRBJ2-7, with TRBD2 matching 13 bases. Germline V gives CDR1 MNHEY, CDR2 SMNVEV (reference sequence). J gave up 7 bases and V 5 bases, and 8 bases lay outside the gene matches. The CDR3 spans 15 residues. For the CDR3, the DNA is TGTGCCAGCAGTGCCGGACTAGCGGGAGAGGGGGAGCAGTACTTC. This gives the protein CASSAGLAGEGEQYF.

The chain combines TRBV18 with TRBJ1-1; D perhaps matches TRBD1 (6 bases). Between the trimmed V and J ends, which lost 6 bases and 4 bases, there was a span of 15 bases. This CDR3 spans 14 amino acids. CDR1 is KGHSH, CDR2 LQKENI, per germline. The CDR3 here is CASSRRGGSTEAFF. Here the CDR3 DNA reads TGTGCCAGCTCCCGAAGGGGGGGGTCCACTGAAGCTTTCTTT.